This entry lists 28 T cell receptor beta chains sequenced from one sample in a study of cytomegalovirus exposure and HLA in healthy donors (dated by TCRdb to the late 2010s). The library was built by means of the immunoSEQ multiplex PCR assay. A mixture of 60 forward primers for TCR Vbeta segments and 13 reverse primers for TCR Jbeta segments was used in the multiplex PCR. TCRdb obtained this table from immuneACCESS and retained in-frame rearrangements with V and J assigned. These tables miss some clones; where compared with another copy, unresolved V genes account for less than half of the shortfall, and the remainder is unexplained. The sample has fewer than 100,000 clones on record. Clones ranked in the top ten supply 0.45% to 0.7% of the sample. The sample was PBMCs. Receptors originate from a man in his fifties or sixties in good health and CMV-seronegative.

About this clone itself: In the same sample, other DNA sequences code for this CDR3. V and J are TRBV15 and TRBJ2-7; 10 bases are shared with TRBD1. V lost 5 bases and J lost 0; bases outside the gene matches: 1. Germline CDR1 reads LNHNV; CDR2 reads YYDKDF (reference sequence). The CDR3 has 14 residues. CDR3: CATSRDRGSYEQYF. CDR3 nucleotides: TGTGCCACCAGCCGGGACAGGGGCTCCTACGAGCAGTACTTC.

The chain carries TRBV15 and TRBJ1-1, with D tentatively TRBD1 (6 bases). This CDR3 spans 14 amino acids. The germline V and J ends were trimmed by 2 bases and 0 bases, with 7 bases remaining between them. In germline, CDR1 is LNHNV, CDR2 YYDKDF (reference sequence). CDR3 sequence reads: CATSRQGLNTEAFF. CDR3 nucleotide sequence: TGTGCCACCAGCAGACAGGGGTTGAACACTGAAGCTTTCTTT.

The CDR3 DNA sequence: TGTGCCAGCAGTCGGGACAGAAATCAGCCCCAGCATTTT. Its protein product is CASSRDRNQPQHF. This rearrangement joins TRBV25-1 to TRBJ1-5; 7 bases line up with TRBD1. Per germline, CDR1 MGHDK and CDR2 SYGVNS. J lost 4 bases, V lost 5 bases, and 2 bases had no gene match. This CDR3 comprises 13 residues.

The chain employs TRBV5-1 and TRBJ1-1, with no clear D. This CDR3 is 14 amino acids long. Germline-derived CDR1 and CDR2 are SGHRS and YFSETQ. V was cut by 4 bases and J by 4 bases, with 14 bases left in between. The DNA of the CDR3 is TGCGCCAGCAGCGCGGCCCTCGTGAGCACTGAAGCTTTCTTT. This gives the protein CASSAALVSTEAFF.

In regard to this clone: The junction and the germline gene differ at one end; a read error may be behind it. The gene calls are TRBV7-7 and TRBJ2-1; 10 positions match TRBD2. The CDR3 is 16 residues long. CDR1 is SSHAT and CDR2 is FNYEAQ in the germline V gene (reference sequence). CDR3 sequence (DNA): TGTGCTAGCAGCTTATCAGCGGGGGGGCATTTGAATGAGCAGTTCTTC. This encodes CASSLSAGGHLNEQFF.

This rearrangement joins TRBV28 to TRBJ1-5; TRBD1 aligns across 7 bases. Germline trimming cut 6 bases from V and 9 bases from J; bases unmatched to any gene: 20. Germline CDR1 is MDHEN and CDR2 is SYDVKM. This CDR3 comprises 17 residues. The DNA for the CDR3 is TGTGCCAGCAGGGTATGGGACAGCGCCCCAGGGGGTTGGCCCCAGCATTTT. Translation: CASRVWDSAPGGWPQHF.

V usage is TRBV9 and J usage is TRBJ2-3, with 13 nucleotides matching TRBD2. The V gene end was trimmed by 4 bases and the J gene end by 0 bases; junction bases not matched to a gene: 8. The germline V gene encodes CDR1 SGDLS and CDR2 YYNGEE. There are 18 residues in the CDR3. The CDR3 loop is CASSKGLAGVTSTDTQYF. As DNA, the CDR3 is TGTGCCAGCAGCAAAGGACTAGCGGGGGTTACTAGCACAGATACGCAGTATTTT.

The chain uses TRBV5-1 and TRBJ2-7, with TRBD1 matching over 7 bases. CDR1 and CDR2 (germline): SGHRS, YFSETQ. V dropped 4 bases and J dropped 0; count of bases not matched to a gene: 13. The CDR3 runs 17 residues. The CDR3 nucleotides read TGCGCCAGCAGCGTCGACGGAAGGGGGCCGAGCTCCTACGAGCAGTACTTC. Protein: CASSVDGRGPSSYEQYF.

The chain is built from TRBV4-2 and TRBJ1-3, with a possible D match to TRBD1 (5 bases). V was clipped by 0 bases and J by 4 bases, with 16 bases between them. There are 17 residues in the CDR3. Germline V gene data show CDR1 as LGHNA and CDR2 as YNFKEQ. The CDR3 DNA is TGTGCCAGCAGCCAAGAAAAGTCAGGGATGTCGGGAAACACCATATATTTT. Amino acid sequence: CASSQEKSGMSGNTIYF.

V gene TRBV5-1 combines with J gene TRBJ1-3, with D tentatively TRBD1 (5 bases). Trimming took off 3 bases at V and 0 bases at J, with 16 bases between the two ends. Germline V gives CDR1 SGHRS, CDR2 YFSETQ. The CDR3 extends over 17 amino acids. CDR3 coding DNA: TGCGCCAGCAGCTCTAATACAGGAGCGAGCTCTGGAAACACCATATATTTT. Translation gives CASSSNTGASSGNTIYF.

The chain uses TRBV5-1 and TRBJ1-1; perhaps TRBD1 as D (5 bases). This CDR3 contains 15 residues. From germline, CDR1 is SGHRS and CDR2 YFSETQ. Trimming took off 0 bases at V and 5 bases at J, with 14 bases between the two ends. The DNA of the CDR3 is TGCGCCAGCAGCTTGGCCGGGGGGTGGTTAACTGAAGCTTTCTTT. The encoded protein is CASSLAGGWLTEAFF.

The J gene is TRBJ1-2, the V gene TRBV5-1; 8 nucleotides agree with TRBD1. Germline CDR1 reads SGHRS; CDR2 reads YFSETQ. Trimming removed 0 bases from V and 8 bases from J; junction bases left unmatched: 9. This CDR3 region has 15 residues. In DNA, the CDR3 is TGCGCCAGCAGCTTGGAAGCCCAGGGGGCTGGCGGCTACACCTTC. It is translated as CASSLEAQGAGGYTF.

This chain connects TRBV9 to TRBJ2-5; unclear D gene. The J call is uncertain, as TRBJ2-7 better fits the DNA end. This CDR3 contains 12 residues. The V gene's germline CDR1 is SGDLS and CDR2 YYNGEE. The CDR3 loop reads CASGGLFDEQYF. The CDR3, as DNA: TGTGCCAGCGGTGGGCTTTTCGACGAGCAGTACTTC.

The chain recombines TRBV7-2 with TRBJ2-7, with 10 nucleotides matching TRBD2. V shed 2 bases and J 6 bases; nucleotides not matched to a gene: 10. Germline CDR1 SGHTA, CDR2 FQGNSA. This CDR3 comprises 16 residues. The CDR3 sequence: CASSLSAGGYRLEQYF. CDR3 DNA: TGTGCCAGCAGCTTATCAGCGGGGGGGTACCGCCTCGAGCAGTACTTC.

The chain has TRBV5-5 and TRBJ2-5, with a possible D match to TRBD1 (6 bases). Germline-derived CDR1 and CDR2 are SGHKS and YYEKEE (reference sequence). The length of the CDR3 is 15 residues. V shed 0 bases and J shed 4 bases, with 13 bases lying between them. The CDR3 spells CASSLGQAAVETQYF. The CDR3 DNA is TGTGCCAGCAGCTTGGGACAGGCGGCTGTAGAGACCCAGTACTTC.

The genes are TRBV18 and TRBJ1-6; D perhaps matches TRBD1 (5 bases). The CDR3 is 14 amino acids. V dropped 4 bases and J dropped 7 bases, with 11 bases sitting between them. Germline CDR1 KGHSH, CDR2 LQKENI. This CDR3 reads CASSQTELNSPLHF. CDR3 sequence (DNA): TGTGCCAGCTCACAGACAGAATTGAATTCACCCCTCCACTTT.

The rearrangement links TRBV25-1 to TRBJ2-3, with D hard to call. This CDR3 comprises 15 residues. Per the germline V gene, CDR1 is MGHDK and CDR2 is SYGVNS. V was pared by 5 bases and J by 2 bases, with 14 bases between. Here the CDR3 reads CASSLAGTDTDTQYF. CDR3 sequence (DNA): TGTGCCAGCAGTCTTGCAGGAACAGACACAGATACGCAGTATTTT.

In DNA form, the CDR3 reads TGTGCCAGCAGTACGGGACAAAGCTCCTACAATGAGCAGTTCTTC. Translating gives CASSTGQSSYNEQFF. V is TRBV6-5 and J is TRBJ2-1; D perhaps matches TRBD1 (6 bases). The CDR3 has 15 amino acids. Germline V gene lookup returns CDR1 MNHEY and CDR2 SVGAGI. Trimming removed 5 bases from V and 0 bases from J, with 11 bases in between.

This rearrangement joins TRBV5-1 to TRBJ2-1, with 7 bases lining up with TRBD2. Germline trimming cut 2 bases from V and 4 bases from J; bases unmatched to any gene: 3. This CDR3 has 14 amino acids. CDR1 SGHRS and CDR2 YFSETQ come from the germline V gene. CDR3 residues: CASSLAGTYNEQFF. In DNA form, the CDR3 reads TGCGCCAGCAGCTTAGCGGGGACTTACAATGAGCAGTTCTTC. Full variable domain (remainder filled in from reference TRBV5-1 and TRBJ2-1): KAGVTQTPRYLIKTRGQQVTLSCSPISGHRSVSWYQQTPGQGLQFLFEYFSETQRNKGNFPGRFSGRQFSNSRSEMNVSTLELGDSALYLCASSLAGTYNEQFFGPGTRLTVL.

V is TRBV2 and J is TRBJ2-1; 12 bases are shared with TRBD2. Germline CDR1 and CDR2: SNHLY and FYNNEI. Germline trimming cut 3 bases from V and 15 bases from J; bases unmatched to any gene: 12. The CDR3 is 15 residues long. The DNA of the CDR3 is TGTGCCAGCAGTGATTGGCTAGCGGGGGGGAAGACGACGTTCTTC. This sequence encodes CASSDWLAGGKTTFF.

This chain links TRBV27 with TRBJ2-3; D may be TRBD2 (5 bases). The CDR3 covers 15 residues. Germline V gives CDR1 MNHEY, CDR2 SMNVEV (reference sequence). With 4 bases removed from V and 3 bases from J, the gap between germline ends came to 14 bases. CDR3 residues: CASSSPPSGTDTQYF. The CDR3 DNA follows: TGTGCCAGCAGTTCGCCCCCGTCGGGGACAGATACGCAGTATTTT.

The rearrangement uses TRBV7-9 and TRBJ2-1; TRBD1 aligns across 7 bases. Germline V gives CDR1 SEHNR, CDR2 FQNEAQ (reference sequence). The CDR3 contains 13 residues. J lost 6 bases, V lost 5 bases, and 4 bases had no gene match. CDR3 amino acids: CASSQGVGNEQFF. The DNA for the CDR3 is TGTGCCAGCAGCCAGGGGGTAGGCAATGAGCAGTTCTTC. The full variable domain, in which reference TRBV7-9 and TRBJ2-1 provide the parts outside the CDR3, is DTGVSQNPRHKITKRGQNVTFRCDPISEHNRLYWYRQTLGQGPEFLTYFQNEAQLEKSRLLSDRFSAERPKGSFSTLEIQRTEQGDSAMYLCASSQGVGNEQFFGPGTRLTVL.

The chain combines TRBV28 with TRBJ1-2; D not certain. The CDR3 covers 12 residues. Trimming took 3 bases from V and 4 from J, leaving 6 bases between them. The germline V gene encodes CDR1 MDHEN and CDR2 SYDVKM. The CDR3: CASSLGSYGYTF. CDR3 nucleotides: TGTGCCAGCAGTTTGGGGAGCTATGGCTACACCTTC.

This chain uses TRBV18 with TRBJ1-5, with a tentative D call TRBD1 (5 bases). Germline V gene data show CDR1 as KGHSH and CDR2 as LQKENI. The CDR3 length is 13 residues. With 1 base removed from V and 15 bases from J, the gap between germline ends came to 16 bases. Here the CDR3 reads CASSPHGTTPRHF. CDR3 nucleotides: TGTGCCAGCTCACCACACGGGACTACACCGAGGCATTTT.

V usage is TRBV6-1 and J usage is TRBJ2-3, with TRBD2 identical over 11 bases. Germline V lookup: CDR1 MNHNS, CDR2 SASEGT. Trimming at V came to 6 bases and at J to 9 bases, leaving 11 bases not matched to a gene. The CDR3 has 15 amino acids. CDR3 sequence (DNA): TGTGCCAGCAGCTCGACTCTAGCGGGGGGTGCCACGCAGTATTTT. Its translation: CASSSTLAGGATQYF.

V gene TRBV18 combines with J gene TRBJ2-2; 8 bases fit TRBD1. The ends lost 0 bases at V and 6 bases at J; junction bases unmatched: 9. This CDR3 spans 17 amino acids. Germline V gene sequence: CDR1 KGHSH, CDR2 LQKENI. The CDR3 nucleotides read TGTGCCAGCTCACCACCCCCGACAGGGGCTACGGCCGGGGAGCTGTTTTTT. Translated, it gives CASSPPPTGATAGELFF. Filled out from reference TRBV18 and TRBJ2-2, the complete variable domain reads NAGVMQNPRHLVRRRGQEARLRCSPMKGHSHVYWYRQLPEEGLKFMVYLQKENIIDESGMPKERFSAEFPKEGPSILRIQQVVRGDSAAYFCASSPPPTGATAGELFFGEGSRLTVL.

The chain couples TRBV6-5 to TRBJ1-6, with D possibly TRBD1 on 6 matching bases. CDR3 length: 14 amino acids. Trimming took 6 bases from V and 4 from J, leaving 10 bases between them. Germline CDR1 MNHEY, CDR2 SVGAGI. The CDR3 sequence: CASRAGEYNSPLHF. As DNA, the CDR3 is TGTGCCAGCAGGGCAGGGGAGTATAATTCACCCCTCCACTTT.

The genes are TRBV19 and TRBJ2-5, with TRBD2 matching over 11 bases. CDR3 length: 16 amino acids. Germline V gene sequence: CDR1 LNHDA, CDR2 SQIVND (reference sequence). The trim removed 5 bases at V and 0 bases at J, leaving 5 bases unmatched. DNA for the CDR3: TGTGCCAGTAGTCCCTGGACTAGCGGGTACCAAGAGACCCAGTACTTC. It encodes CASSPWTSGYQETQYF.